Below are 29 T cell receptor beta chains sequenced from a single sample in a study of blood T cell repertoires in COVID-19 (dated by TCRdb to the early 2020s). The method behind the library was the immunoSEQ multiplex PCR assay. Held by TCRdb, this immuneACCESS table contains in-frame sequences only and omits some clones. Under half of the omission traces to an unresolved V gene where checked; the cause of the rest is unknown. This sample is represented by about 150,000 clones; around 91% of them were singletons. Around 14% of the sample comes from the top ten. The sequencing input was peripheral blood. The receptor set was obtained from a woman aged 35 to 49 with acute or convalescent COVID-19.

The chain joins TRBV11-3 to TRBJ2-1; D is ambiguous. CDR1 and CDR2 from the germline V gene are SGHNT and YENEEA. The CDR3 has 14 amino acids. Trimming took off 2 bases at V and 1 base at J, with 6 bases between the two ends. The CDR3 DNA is TGTGCCAGCAGCTTAAATCCGTCCTACAATGAGCAGTTCTTC. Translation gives CASSLNPSYNEQFF.

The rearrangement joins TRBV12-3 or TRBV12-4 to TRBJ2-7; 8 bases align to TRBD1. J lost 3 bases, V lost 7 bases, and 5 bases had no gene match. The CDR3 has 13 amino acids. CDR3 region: CASNNGQGYEQYF. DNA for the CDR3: TGTGCCAGCAATAATGGACAGGGCTACGAGCAGTACTTC.

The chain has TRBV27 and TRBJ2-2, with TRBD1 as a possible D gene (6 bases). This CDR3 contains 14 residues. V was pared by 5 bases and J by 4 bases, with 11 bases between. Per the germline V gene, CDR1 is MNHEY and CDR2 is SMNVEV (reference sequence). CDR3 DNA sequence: TGTGCCAGCAGTCCCGGACAGATCACCGGGGAGCTGTTTTTT. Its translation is CASSPGQITGELFF.

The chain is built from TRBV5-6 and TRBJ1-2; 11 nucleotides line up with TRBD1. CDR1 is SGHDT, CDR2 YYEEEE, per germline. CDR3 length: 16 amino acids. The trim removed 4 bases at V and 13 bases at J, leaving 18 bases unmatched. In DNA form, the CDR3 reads TGTGCCAGCAGCCACCCCCCAGGGACAGGGGGGAGGTCCGGCACCTTC. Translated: CASSHPPGTGGRSGTF.

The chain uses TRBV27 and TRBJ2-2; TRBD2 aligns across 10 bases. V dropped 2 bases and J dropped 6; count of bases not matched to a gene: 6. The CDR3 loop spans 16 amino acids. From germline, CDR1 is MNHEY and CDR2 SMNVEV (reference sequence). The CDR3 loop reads CASSLKIAGGSGELFF. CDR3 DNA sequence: TGTGCCAGCAGTTTAAAGATAGCGGGGGGTTCCGGGGAGCTGTTTTTT.

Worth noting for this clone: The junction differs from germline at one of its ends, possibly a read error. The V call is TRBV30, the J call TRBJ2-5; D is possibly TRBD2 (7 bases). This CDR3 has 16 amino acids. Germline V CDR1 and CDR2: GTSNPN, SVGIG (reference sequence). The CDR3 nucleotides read TGTGCGTGGATAAGGGGGGGACCCCAAACTCGAGAGACCCAGTACTTC. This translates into CAWIRGGPQTRETQYF.

The CDR3 protein is CASSELAGNSPLHF. CDR3 sequence (DNA): TGCGCCAGCAGTGAGTTAGCGGGAAATTCACCCCTCCACTTT. This chain links TRBV10-2 with TRBJ1-6; D gene ambiguous. This CDR3 contains 14 residues. With 1 base removed from V and 7 bases from J, the gap between germline ends came to 8 bases. The germline CDR1 and CDR2 sequences are WSHSY and SAAADI.

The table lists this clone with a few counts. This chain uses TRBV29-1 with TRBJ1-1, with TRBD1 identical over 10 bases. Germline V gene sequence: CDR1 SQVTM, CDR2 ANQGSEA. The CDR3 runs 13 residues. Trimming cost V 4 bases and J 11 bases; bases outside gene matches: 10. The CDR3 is CSVAPGTGVGAFF. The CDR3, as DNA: TGCAGCGTTGCGCCCGGGACAGGGGTTGGGGCTTTCTTT.

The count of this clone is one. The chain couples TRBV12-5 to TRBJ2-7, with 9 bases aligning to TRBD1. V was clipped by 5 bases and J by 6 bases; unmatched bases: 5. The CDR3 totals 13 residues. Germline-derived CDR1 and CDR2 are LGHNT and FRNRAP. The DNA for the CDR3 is TGTGCTAGTGGTGCGGACAGGGGCCTCGAGCAGTACTTC. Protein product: CASGADRGLEQYF.

CDR3 amino acids: CSVQQGGRGGELFF. The CDR3 DNA reads as TGCAGCGTACAACAGGGGGGTCGCGGCGGGGAGCTGTTTTTT. The J gene is TRBJ2-2, the V gene TRBV29-1, with 8 nucleotides matching TRBD1. The V gene's germline CDR1 is SQVTM and CDR2 ANQGSEA. V lost 6 bases and J lost 7; bases outside the gene matches: 10. The CDR3 spans 14 residues.

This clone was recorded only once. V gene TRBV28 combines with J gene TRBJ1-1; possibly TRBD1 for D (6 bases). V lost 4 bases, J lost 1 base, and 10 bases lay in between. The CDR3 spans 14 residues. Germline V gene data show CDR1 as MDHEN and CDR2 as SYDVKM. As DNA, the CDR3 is TGTGCCAGCAGTTCGGGACAAAAGAACACTGAAGCTTTCTTT. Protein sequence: CASSSGQKNTEAFF.

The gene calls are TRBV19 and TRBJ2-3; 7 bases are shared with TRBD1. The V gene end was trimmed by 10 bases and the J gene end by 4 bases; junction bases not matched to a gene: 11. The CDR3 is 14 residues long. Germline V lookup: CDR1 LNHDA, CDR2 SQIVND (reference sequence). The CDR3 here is CATRQGILADTQYF. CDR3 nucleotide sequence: TGTGCCACACGACAGGGAATACTGGCAGATACGCAGTATTTT.

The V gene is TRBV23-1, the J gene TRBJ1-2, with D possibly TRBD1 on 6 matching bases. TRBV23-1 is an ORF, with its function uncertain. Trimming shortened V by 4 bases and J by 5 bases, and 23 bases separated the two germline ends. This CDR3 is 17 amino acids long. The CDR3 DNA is TGCGCCAGCAGTCTAATCCAGCATACTACAGGGCATTATGGCTACACCTTC. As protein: CASSLIQHTTGHYGYTF.

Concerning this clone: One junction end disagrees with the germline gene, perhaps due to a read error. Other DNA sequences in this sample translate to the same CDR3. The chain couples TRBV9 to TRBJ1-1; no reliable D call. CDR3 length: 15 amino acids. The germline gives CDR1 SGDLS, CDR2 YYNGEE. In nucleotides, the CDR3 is TGTGCCAGCAGTGTAGAGGCAGTGGGCTACACTGAAGCTTTCTTT. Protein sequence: CASSVEAVGYTEAFF.

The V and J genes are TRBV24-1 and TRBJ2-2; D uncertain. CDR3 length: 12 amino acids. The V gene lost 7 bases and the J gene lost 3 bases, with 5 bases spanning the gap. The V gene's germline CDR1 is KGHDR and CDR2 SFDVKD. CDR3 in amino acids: CATRGDTGELFF. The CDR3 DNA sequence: TGTGCCACCAGGGGCGACACCGGGGAGCTGTTTTTT.

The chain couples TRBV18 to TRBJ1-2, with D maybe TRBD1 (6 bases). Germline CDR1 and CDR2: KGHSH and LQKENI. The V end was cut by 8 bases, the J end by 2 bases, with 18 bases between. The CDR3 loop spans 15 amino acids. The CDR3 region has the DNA TGTGCCAGCGGTACCCCGGGACACCAGAACTATGGCTACACCTTC. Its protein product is CASGTPGHQNYGYTF.

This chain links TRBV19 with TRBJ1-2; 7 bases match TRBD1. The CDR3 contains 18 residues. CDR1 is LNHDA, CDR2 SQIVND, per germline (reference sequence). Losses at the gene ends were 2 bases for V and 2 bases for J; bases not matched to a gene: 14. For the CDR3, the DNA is TGTGCCAGTAGTATACTGCGCCCTGAGACAGGGCGAAACTATGGCTACACCTTC. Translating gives CASSILRPETGRNYGYTF. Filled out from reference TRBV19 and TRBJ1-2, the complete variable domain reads DGGITQSPKYLFRKEGQNVTLSCEQNLNHDAMYWYRQDPGQGLRLIYYSQIVNDFQKGDIAEGYSVSREKKESFPLTVTSAQKNPTAFYLCASSILRPETGRNYGYTFGSGTRLTVV.

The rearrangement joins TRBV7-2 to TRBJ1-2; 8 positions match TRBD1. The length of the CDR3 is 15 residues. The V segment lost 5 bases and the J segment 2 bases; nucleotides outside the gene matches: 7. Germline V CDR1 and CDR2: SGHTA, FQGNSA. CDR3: CASSKGTGTNYGYTF. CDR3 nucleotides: TGTGCCAGCAGCAAGGGGACAGGAACCAACTATGGCTACACCTTC.

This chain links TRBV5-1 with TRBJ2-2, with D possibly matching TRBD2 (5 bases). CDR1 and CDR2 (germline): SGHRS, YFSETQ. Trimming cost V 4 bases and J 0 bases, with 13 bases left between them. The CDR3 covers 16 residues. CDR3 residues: CASSADSPANTGELFF. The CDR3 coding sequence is TGCGCCAGCAGCGCGGACTCGCCTGCGAACACCGGGGAGCTGTTTTTT.

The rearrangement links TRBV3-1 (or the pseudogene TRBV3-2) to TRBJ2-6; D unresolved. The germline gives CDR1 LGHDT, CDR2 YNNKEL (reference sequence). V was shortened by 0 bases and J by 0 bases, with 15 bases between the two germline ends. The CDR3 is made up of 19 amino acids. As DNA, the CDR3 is TGTGCCAGCAGCCAAGATAGTGTCCGCTTATTCTCTGGGGCCAACGTCCTGACTTTC. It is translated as CASSQDSVRLFSGANVLTF.

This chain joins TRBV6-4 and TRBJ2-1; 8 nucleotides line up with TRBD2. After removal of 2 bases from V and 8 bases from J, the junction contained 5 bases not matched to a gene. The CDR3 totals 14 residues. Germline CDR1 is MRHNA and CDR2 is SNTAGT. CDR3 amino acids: CASSDVGGRHEQFF. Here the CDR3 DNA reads TGTGCCAGCAGTGACGTTGGCGGGAGGCATGAGCAGTTCTTC.

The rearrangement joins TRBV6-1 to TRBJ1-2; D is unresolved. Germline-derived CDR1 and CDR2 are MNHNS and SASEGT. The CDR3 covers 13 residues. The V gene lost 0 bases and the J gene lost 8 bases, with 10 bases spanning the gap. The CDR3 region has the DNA TGTGCCAGCAGTGAAGCGATCGGGGTCGGCTACACCTTC. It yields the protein CASSEAIGVGYTF.

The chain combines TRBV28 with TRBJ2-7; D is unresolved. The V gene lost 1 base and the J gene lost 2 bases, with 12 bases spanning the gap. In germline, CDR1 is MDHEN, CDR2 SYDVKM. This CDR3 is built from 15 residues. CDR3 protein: CASSLYTASAYEQYF. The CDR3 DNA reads TGTGCCAGCAGTTTATACACCGCCAGTGCCTACGAGCAGTACTTC.

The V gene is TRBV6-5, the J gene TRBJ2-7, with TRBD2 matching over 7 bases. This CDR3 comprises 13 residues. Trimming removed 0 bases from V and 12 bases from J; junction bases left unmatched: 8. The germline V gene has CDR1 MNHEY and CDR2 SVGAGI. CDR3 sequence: CASSYSRTSYLYF. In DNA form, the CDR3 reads TGTGCCAGCAGTTACTCACGGACTAGTTATCTGTACTTC.

CDR3: CASRLGTPGQGTDTQYF. CDR3 nucleotides: TGTGCAAGTCGCTTAGGGACGCCGGGACAGGGGACAGATACGCAGTATTTT. The rearrangement uses TRBV12-2 and TRBJ2-3; TRBD1 reflects the table's D call only, with no check against the DNA. TRBV12-2 is flagged as a pseudogene. There are 17 residues in the CDR3.

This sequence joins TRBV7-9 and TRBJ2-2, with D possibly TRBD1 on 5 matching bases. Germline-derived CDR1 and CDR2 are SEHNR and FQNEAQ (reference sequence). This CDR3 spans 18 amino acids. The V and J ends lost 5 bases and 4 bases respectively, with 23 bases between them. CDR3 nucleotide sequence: TGTGCCAGCAGCCCATCCAGGGTCGAGACAGCCTTCACCGGGGAGCTGTTTTTT. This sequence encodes CASSPSRVETAFTGELFF.

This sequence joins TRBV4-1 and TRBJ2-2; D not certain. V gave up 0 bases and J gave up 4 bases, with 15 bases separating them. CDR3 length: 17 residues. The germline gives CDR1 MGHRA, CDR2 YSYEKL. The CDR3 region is CASSQDQVPFATGELFF. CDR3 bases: TGCGCCAGCAGCCAAGATCAGGTCCCCTTCGCCACCGGGGAGCTGTTTTTT.

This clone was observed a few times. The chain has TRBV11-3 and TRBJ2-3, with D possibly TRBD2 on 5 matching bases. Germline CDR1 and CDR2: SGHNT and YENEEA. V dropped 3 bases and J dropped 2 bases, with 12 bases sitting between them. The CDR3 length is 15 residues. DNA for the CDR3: TGTGCCAGCAGCTTCGCCGGACTGATCACAGATACGCAGTATTTT. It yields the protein CASSFAGLITDTQYF.

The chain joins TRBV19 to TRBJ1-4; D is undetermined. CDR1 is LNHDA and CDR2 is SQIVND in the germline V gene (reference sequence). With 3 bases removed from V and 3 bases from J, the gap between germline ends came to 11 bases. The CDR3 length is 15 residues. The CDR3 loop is CASSIGGRSNEKLFF. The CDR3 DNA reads TGTGCCAGTAGTATCGGCGGGAGATCTAATGAAAAACTGTTTTTT.